These T cell receptor beta chains were read from a single sample in a study of T cells expressing NK-cell markers. TCRdb re-called the 5' RACE reads and shows each CDR3 protein once, DNA omitted. In total, the table holds 450,000 to 600,000 distinct CDR3 sequences. Sequencing was carried out using blood T cells: a sorted CD56 or NKG2C T cell subset, CD4+ or CD8+ T cells, or bulk PBMC T cells (not recorded which). These receptor sequences come from a man in his late teens or twenties in good health. The CDR3 runs from the conserved cysteine through the conserved F or W. Each record gives: V gene, J gene, CDR3 protein.

v_gene: TRBV7-9
j_gene: TRBJ2-2
CDR3aa: CASSQSGTPNTGELFF

v_gene: TRBV7-8
j_gene: TRBJ2-1
CDR3aa: CASSSGVLAGQSSYNEQFF

v_gene: TRBV7-9
j_gene: TRBJ1-1
CDR3aa: CASTQGEDTEAFF

v_gene: TRBV12-3/TRBV12-4
j_gene: TRBJ2-1
CDR3aa: CASLGLADYNEQFF

v_gene: TRBV6-5
j_gene: TRBJ2-1
CDR3aa: CASSSHPRGNEQFF

v_gene: TRBV24-1
j_gene: TRBJ2-1
CDR3aa: CATSDLASGGLYNEQFF

v_gene: TRBV24-1
j_gene: TRBJ2-3
CDR3aa: CATSESGTSGRRDTQYF

v_gene: TRBV4-1
j_gene: TRBJ2-3
CDR3aa: CASSQVFTPPDTQYF

v_gene: TRBV7-9
j_gene: TRBJ2-1
CDR3aa: CASSTKGAGGLNEQFF

v_gene: TRBV11-2
j_gene: TRBJ2-7
CDR3aa: CASSLMGQYYEQYF

v_gene: TRBV6-1
j_gene: TRBJ2-3
CDR3aa: CASAGRTDTQYF

v_gene: TRBV29-1
j_gene: TRBJ2-3
CDR3aa: CSVEVQETDTQYF

v_gene: TRBV20-1
j_gene: TRBJ2-5
CDR3aa: CSASGTPTGTQYF

v_gene: TRBV24-1
j_gene: TRBJ2-4
CDR3aa: CATSDTPGTHKIEGAKNIQYF

v_gene: TRBV12-3/TRBV12-4
j_gene: TRBJ2-1
CDR3aa: CASSLALISSYNEQFF

v_gene: TRBV6-2/TRBV6-3
j_gene: TRBJ2-2
CDR3aa: CASSSLGQVHTGELFF

v_gene: TRBV20-1
j_gene: TRBJ2-1
CDR3aa: CSARGTTESEQFF

v_gene: TRBV7-9
j_gene: TRBJ2-1
CDR3aa: CASSPQNTGQFF

v_gene: TRBV5-1
j_gene: TRBJ2-4
CDR3aa: CASRDSRNIQYF

v_gene: TRBV12-3/TRBV12-4
j_gene: TRBJ1-1
CDR3aa: CASRHWGLVPNTEAFF

v_gene: TRBV6-1
j_gene: TRBJ1-3
CDR3aa: CASKERVDGNTIYF

v_gene: TRBV12-3/TRBV12-4
j_gene: TRBJ1-1
CDR3aa: CASSPGTAVMNTEAFF